This T cell receptor (beta chain) was captured in a study of response to subunit inactivated influenza vaccine. Study results and limitations: Authors suggested that a seasonal influenza vaccination recruits few new T cells each time.

This clonotype was recorded a few times. Its specificity is unknown. The CDR3 spans 18 residues. V gave up 7 bases and J gave up 1 base; unmatched junction bases: 12. Germline V CDR1 and CDR2: SGHAT, FQDESV (reference sequence). In TCRdb, the RT-PCR reads were re-called with MiXCR into one record per CDR3 protein. The sample carries about 180,000 distinct CDR3 sequences, approximately 11% recorded once. Sequences were derived from CD8+ T cells sorted from PBMCs, sampled around 25 months after vaccination. The clonotype comes from a man in his fifties or sixties who received an inactivated influenza vaccine. The rearrangement uses TRBV11-1 and TRBJ2-2, with 10 bases matching TRBD2. CDR3 protein: CASTSTLSGRLNTGELFF. The CDR3 DNA sequence: TGTGCCAGCACATCAACACTTAGCGGGAGGTTGAACACCGGGGAGCTGTTTTTT.